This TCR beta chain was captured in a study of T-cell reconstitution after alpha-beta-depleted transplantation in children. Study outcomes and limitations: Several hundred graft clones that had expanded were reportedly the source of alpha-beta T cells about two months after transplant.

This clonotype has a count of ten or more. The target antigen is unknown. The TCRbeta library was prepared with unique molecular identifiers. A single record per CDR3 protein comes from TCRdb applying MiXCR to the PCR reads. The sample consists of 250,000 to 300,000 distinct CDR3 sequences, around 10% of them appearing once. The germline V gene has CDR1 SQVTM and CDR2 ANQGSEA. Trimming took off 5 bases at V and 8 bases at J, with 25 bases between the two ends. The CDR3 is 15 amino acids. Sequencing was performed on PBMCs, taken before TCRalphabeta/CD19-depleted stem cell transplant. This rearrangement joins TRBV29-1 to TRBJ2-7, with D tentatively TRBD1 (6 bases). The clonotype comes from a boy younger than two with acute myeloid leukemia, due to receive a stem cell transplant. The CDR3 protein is CSVSSGALGWVQQYF. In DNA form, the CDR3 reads TGCAGCGTTTCTTCAGGGGCGCTAGGCTGGGTTCAGCAGTACTTC.